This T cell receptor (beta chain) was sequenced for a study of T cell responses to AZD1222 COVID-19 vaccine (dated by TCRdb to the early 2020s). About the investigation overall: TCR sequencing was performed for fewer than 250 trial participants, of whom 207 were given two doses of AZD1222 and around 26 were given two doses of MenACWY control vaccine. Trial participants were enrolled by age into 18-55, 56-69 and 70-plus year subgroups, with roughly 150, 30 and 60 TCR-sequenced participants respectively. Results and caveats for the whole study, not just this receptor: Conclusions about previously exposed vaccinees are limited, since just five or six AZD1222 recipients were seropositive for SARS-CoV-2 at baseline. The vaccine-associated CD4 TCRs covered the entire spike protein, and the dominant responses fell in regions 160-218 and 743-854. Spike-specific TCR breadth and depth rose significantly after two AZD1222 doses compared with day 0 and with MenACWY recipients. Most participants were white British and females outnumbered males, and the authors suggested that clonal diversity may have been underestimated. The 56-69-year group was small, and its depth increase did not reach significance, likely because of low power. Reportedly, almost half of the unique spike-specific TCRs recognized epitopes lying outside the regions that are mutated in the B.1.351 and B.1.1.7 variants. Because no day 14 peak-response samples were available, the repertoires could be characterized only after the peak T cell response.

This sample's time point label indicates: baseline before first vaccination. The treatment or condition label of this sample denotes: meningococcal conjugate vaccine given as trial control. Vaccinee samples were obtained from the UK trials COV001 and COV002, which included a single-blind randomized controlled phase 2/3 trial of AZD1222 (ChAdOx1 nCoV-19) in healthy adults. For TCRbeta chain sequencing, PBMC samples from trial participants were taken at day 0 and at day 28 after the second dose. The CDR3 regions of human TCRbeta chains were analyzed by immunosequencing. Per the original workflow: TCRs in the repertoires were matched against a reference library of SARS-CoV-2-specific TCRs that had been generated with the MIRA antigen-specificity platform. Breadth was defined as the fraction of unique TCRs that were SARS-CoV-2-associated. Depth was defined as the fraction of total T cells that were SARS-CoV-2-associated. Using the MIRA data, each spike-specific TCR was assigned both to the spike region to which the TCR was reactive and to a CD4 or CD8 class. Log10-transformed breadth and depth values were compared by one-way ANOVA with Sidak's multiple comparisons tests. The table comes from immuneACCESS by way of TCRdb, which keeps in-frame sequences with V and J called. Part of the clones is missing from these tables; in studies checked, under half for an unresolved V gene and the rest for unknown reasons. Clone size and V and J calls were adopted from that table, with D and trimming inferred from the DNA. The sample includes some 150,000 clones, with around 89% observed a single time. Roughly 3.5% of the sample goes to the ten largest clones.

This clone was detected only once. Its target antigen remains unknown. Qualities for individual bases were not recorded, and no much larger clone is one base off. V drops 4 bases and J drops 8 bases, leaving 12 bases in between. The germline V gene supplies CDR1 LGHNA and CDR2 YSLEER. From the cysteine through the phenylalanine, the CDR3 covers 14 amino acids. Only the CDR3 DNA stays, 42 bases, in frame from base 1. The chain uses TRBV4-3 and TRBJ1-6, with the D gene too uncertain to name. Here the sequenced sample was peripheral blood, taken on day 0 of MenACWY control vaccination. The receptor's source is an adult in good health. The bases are TGCGCCAGCAGCCCGGAGCCTCAGCATTCACCCCTCCACTTT. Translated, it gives CASSPEPQHSPLHF.